The T cell receptor beta chain under discussion was sequenced for a study of T cell repertoires in aging, cancer and after chemotherapy. On the study more broadly: Six age groups, ranging from 30 or younger to 70 or older, included the donors. Study results and caveats: Rebound thymic output was suggested by rising median generation probability during chemotherapy in each cancer cohort. Compared with age-matched healthy donors, untreated hematological or solid cancer patients showed higher blood TCR clonality. These repertoire data do not allow conclusions about immunological memory after chemotherapy.

The template was genomic DNA from peripheral blood, not RNA. As for this clonotype: The antigen is undetermined.

TRB rearrangements spanning V, D and J were amplified using mixed TRB-A/B primers. TCRdb passed the multiplex PCR reads through MiXCR, listing each CDR3 protein once. The profile shows fewer than 6,500 distinct CDR3 sequences, 25% to 30% of them singletons. Germline CDR1 and CDR2: MDHEN and SYDVKM. J gave up 0 bases and V 9 bases, and 5 bases lay outside the gene matches. CDR3 length equals 15 residues. The genes are TRBV28 and TRBJ2-3, with TRBD2 matching over 11 bases. The sample comprised blood. The clonotype was recovered from a human donor in good health. The CDR3 region is CASETSGDSTDTQYF. The CDR3 DNA reads TGTGCCAGTGAGACTAGCGGGGATAGCACAGATACGCAGTATTTT.